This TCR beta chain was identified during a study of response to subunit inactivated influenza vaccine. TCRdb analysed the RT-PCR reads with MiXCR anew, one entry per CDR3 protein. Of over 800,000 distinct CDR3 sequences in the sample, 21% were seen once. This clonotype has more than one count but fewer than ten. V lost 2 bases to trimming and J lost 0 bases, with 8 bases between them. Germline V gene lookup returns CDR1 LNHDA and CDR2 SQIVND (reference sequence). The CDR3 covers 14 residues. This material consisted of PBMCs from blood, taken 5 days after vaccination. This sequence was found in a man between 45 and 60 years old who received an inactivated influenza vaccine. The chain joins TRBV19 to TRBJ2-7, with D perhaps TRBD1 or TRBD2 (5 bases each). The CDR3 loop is CASSIRDHSYEQYF. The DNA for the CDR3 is TGTGCCAGTAGTATAAGGGACCACTCCTACGAGCAGTACTTC.